This TCR beta chain was observed in a study of T-cell memory formation after mild COVID-19. At the level of the study: TCR clusters largely stayed donor specific.

V lost 2 bases to trimming and J lost 4 bases, with 6 bases between them. The CDR3 has 14 amino acids. Germline CDR1 MNHNS, CDR2 SASEGT. One entry per CDR3 protein results from TCRdb running MiXCR on the 5' RACE reads. The data contain 250,000 or so distinct CDR3 sequences, about a sixth of them singletons. This clonotype was observed a few times. The chain is built from TRBV6-1 and TRBJ1-6; D is uncertain. Sequencing input: PBMCs or a T cell subset sorted from them (not recorded which). The receptor's source is a man younger than 35 who had mild COVID-19 (a few samples of this study predate the infection). Cell type and time point are not known. CDR3 in DNA: TGTGCCAGCAGTGAACAGCCGTATAATTCACCCCTCCACTTT. It is translated as CASSEQPYNSPLHF.